Listed below are T cell receptor beta chains from one sample, sequenced in a study of shared clonotypes between healthy human individuals. Sequencing used immunoSEQ multiplex PCR; TCRdb keeps in-frame clones, though not all of them. The data show about 2.1 million clones, roughly 95% seen once. Sequenced input: naive CD8+ T cells from PBMCs. The receptors come from a young man in good health. Some clones in this sample may be carry-over from other donors' samples. The CDR3 runs from the conserved cysteine through the conserved F or W. The order of the fields is V gene, J gene, D gene, clone size, CDR3 DNA, CDR3 protein. The D gene is left open where the match is weak. Clone sizes are given selectively: once, few, many, or a class where the clone is expanded.

TRBV28	TRBJ1-1	-	-	TGTGCCAGCGGATACAGGGTTAACACTGAAGCTTTCTTT	CASGYRVNTEAFF
TRBV7-2	TRBJ2-5	TRBD1	-	TGTGCCAGCAGCCCGGGACAGGGATACGGAGAGACCCAGTACTTC	CASSPGQGYGETQYF
TRBV23-1	TRBJ2-7	TRBD2	-	TGCGCCAGCAGTAAAAGGTCGACTAGCGGGAGGGTTAACTACGAGCAGTACTTC	CASSKRSTSGRVNYEQYF
TRBV5-6	TRBJ2-7	TRBD1	-	TGTGCCAGCAGTTCGCCGGGACAGGCTCTGCGGGGCTACGAGCAGTACTTC	CASSSPGQALRGYEQYF
TRBV14	TRBJ2-1	-	-	TGTGCCAGCAGTGGAGGTGGGATTAAGTTCTTC	CASSGGGIKFF
TRBV2	TRBJ1-2	-	-	TGTGCCAGCAGTGAGACAAACTATGGCTACACCTTC	CASSETNYGYTF
TRBV19	TRBJ2-5	-	-	TGTGCCAGTAGTACGAATATCCGGCCTAAGCGAGGGACCCAGTACTTC	CASSTNIRPKRGTQYF
TRBV9	TRBJ2-1	-	-	TGTGCCAGCAGCTTCTGGGACGGCCTTTACAATGAGCAGTTCTTC	CASSFWDGLYNEQFF
TRBV19	TRBJ2-7	-	-	TGTGCCAGTAGTATAGGCGGGACAGCATACGAGCAGTACTTC	CASSIGGTAYEQYF
TRBV27	TRBJ1-1	-	once	TGTGCCAGCAGTAGGGGGGGCAGAATGAACACTGAAGCTTTCTTT	CASSRGGRMNTEAFF
TRBV7-9	TRBJ2-2	-	-	TGTGCCAGCTCCCAGGGTTTTCCCGGGGAGCTGTTTTTT	CASSQGFPGELFF
TRBV7-9	TRBJ1-2	-	-	TGTGCCAGCAGCTCGACAGCTAACTATGGCTACACCTTC	CASSSTANYGYTF
TRBV28	TRBJ2-3	-	-	TGTGCCAGCAGTTTGGGGCAGGGAAACACAGATACGCAGTATTTT	CASSLGQGNTDTQYF
TRBV5-4	TRBJ2-1	TRBD2	-	TGTGCCAGCAGCTTACTAGCGGGAGAGTATGAGCAGTTCTTC	CASSLLAGEYEQFF
TRBV30	TRBJ1-3	-	few	TGTGCCTGGAGTCTTGGAAACACCATATATTTT	CAWSLGNTIYF
TRBV28	TRBJ2-7	TRBD2	-	TGTGCCAGCAGTTTCCTAGCGGGAGGGTTTGGCGAGCAGTACTTC	CASSFLAGGFGEQYF
TRBV28	TRBJ1-1	-	-	TGTGCCAGCAGTTTAGTGCGGGGCACTGAAGCTTTCTTT	CASSLVRGTEAFF
TRBV5-1	TRBJ2-5	TRBD2	-	TGCGCCAGCAGGGGCCCGGGCGGGGGGCTCAAAGAGACCCAGTACTTC	CASRGPGGGLKETQYF
TRBV27	TRBJ2-7	TRBD2	once	TGTGCCAGCAGCTCCATTACGACTAGCGGGATGTCCTACGAGCAGTACTTC	CASSSITTSGMSYEQYF
TRBV7-2	TRBJ2-7	TRBD1	-	TGTGCCAGCAGCTTACGGGGACAGGCCCACGAGCAGTACTTC	CASSLRGQAHEQYF
TRBV4-3	TRBJ2-7	-	-	TGCGCCAGCAGCCAAGATGCTAGCAGAGAGCAGTACTTC	CASSQDASREQYF
TRBV7-9	TRBJ2-5	TRBD2	many	TGTGCCAGCAACCCAAGCCTGAGGGAGGGCCAGATAGAAGAGACCCAGTACTTC	CASNPSLREGQIEETQYF
TRBV27	TRBJ2-7	-	-	TGTGCCAGCAGTTTAAGGGAAGCAGCGGGCTACGAGCAGTACTTC	CASSLREAAGYEQYF
TRBV4-3	TRBJ2-3	-	-	TGCGCCAGCAGCCAAGATACATCCCGAGGCACAGATACGCAGTATTTT	CASSQDTSRGTDTQYF
TRBV6-5	TRBJ2-7	-	-	TGTGCCAGCAGTTACGGGGTCCAGAGCTCCTACGAGCAGTACTTC	CASSYGVQSSYEQYF
TRBV27	TRBJ2-3	TRBD2	-	TGTGCCAGCAGTTTACTCCTAGCGGGGGATACGCAGTATTTT	CASSLLLAGDTQYF
TRBV27	TRBJ2-1	-	-	TGTGCCAGCAGTCTCGCCTCCCGGGATGAGCAGTTCTTC	CASSLASRDEQFF
TRBV5-4	TRBJ2-3	-	-	TGTGCCAGCAGCTTCCCTGATACTAGCCGCCCGCTGCCAGATACGCAGTATTTT	CASSFPDTSRPLPDTQYF
TRBV19	TRBJ1-3	-	-	TGTGCCAGTAGTTTACAGGGAGCTGCTGGAAACACCATATATTTT	CASSLQGAAGNTIYF
TRBV6-6	TRBJ2-7	TRBD2	-	TGTGCCAGCAGTCCGGGAGGATGGCCCTACGAGCAGTACTTC	CASSPGGWPYEQYF
TRBV7-9	TRBJ2-7	-	-	TGTGCCAGCAGCTCCGGACAGCACTACGAGCAGTACTTC	CASSSGQHYEQYF